Each of the 5 T cell receptor beta chains below was sequenced from the same sample in a study of T cells after yellow fever vaccination. TCRdb independently ran MiXCR on the 5' RACE reads; one entry per CDR3 protein. The table lists 550,000 or so distinct CDR3 sequences, roughly 21% of them singletons, with 13% to 15% in the top ten. This material consisted of PBMCs, taken 15 days after the yellow fever booster vaccination. These receptors all come from a man aged 25-45 years who received the YFV17D yellow fever vaccine.

This clonotype was found a few times. V is TRBV19 and J is TRBJ2-1; 14 bases are a match to TRBD2. The CDR3 totals 15 residues. Germline V gene lookup returns CDR1 LNHDA and CDR2 SQIVND (reference sequence). Unmatched junction bases numbered 11, after V lost 4 bases and J lost 15 bases. In nucleotides, the CDR3 is TGTGCCAGTAGTACTCCCGGACTAGCGGGAGGCCGAAGGTTCTTC. The encoded protein is CASSTPGLAGGRRFF.

The CDR3 DNA follows: TGTGCCAGCAGCTTTTGGGTTGATAATTCACCCCTCCACTTT. Translated, it gives CASSFWVDNSPLHF. The chain joins TRBV7-9 to TRBJ1-6; no clear D. This CDR3 has 14 amino acids. Looked up from germline, CDR1 is SEHNR and CDR2 is FQNEAQ (reference sequence). With 3 bases removed from V and 5 bases from J, the gap between germline ends came to 8 bases.

Only a few counts were recorded for this clonotype. The chain employs TRBV4-2 and TRBJ2-5; 12 nucleotides agree with TRBD2. Trimming removed 4 bases from V and 4 bases from J; junction bases left unmatched: 7. Germline CDR1 is LGHNA and CDR2 is YNFKEQ. The CDR3 is made up of 16 amino acids. CDR3: CASSRPGTSGLETQYF. As DNA, the CDR3 is TGTGCCAGCAGCCGGCCCGGGACTAGCGGGCTAGAGACCCAGTACTTC.

This clonotype showed up many times. At one of its ends the junction is not consistent with the germline gene, which may arise from a read error. The chain joins TRBV12-3 or TRBV12-4 to TRBJ2-7, with TRBD2 matching over 9 bases. The CDR3 totals 15 residues. As DNA, the CDR3 is TGTGCCAGCAGTCTAGCGGGAATCTCCTATTACGAGCAGTACTTC. This codes for CASSLAGISYYEQYF.

There are a few counts of this clonotype. The chain combines TRBV27 with TRBJ2-6, with no clear D. With 3 bases removed from V and 4 bases from J, the gap between germline ends came to 10 bases. The length of the CDR3 is 15 residues. Germline lookup yields CDR1 MNHEY and CDR2 SMNVEV (reference sequence). The CDR3 is CASSFIGKGANVLTF. In DNA, the CDR3 is TGTGCCAGCAGTTTCATAGGGAAAGGGGCCAACGTCCTGACTTTC.